This T cell receptor beta chain was retrieved from a study of early T cells in non-severe SARS-CoV-2 infection (dated by TCRdb to about 2021). Regarding the complete study: Because TCR sequencing was done on bulk RNA from unsorted whole blood, the alpha and beta chains could not be paired. The full study reports these points: Matching against VDJdb was skewed toward anti-spike CD8 responses, likely underestimated virus-specific expansions, and missed private and CD4 specificities.

This clonotype was seen more than once but under ten times. Its specific antigen is unknown. No qualities accompany the bases; no much larger clone lies one base away. Receptor amplification or capture employed 5' RACE. These reads were obtained on a NextSeq 500. To correct for sequencing error and PCR bias, the TCR library protocol tagged individual cDNA molecules with unique molecular identifiers. Sequencing covered both TCR alpha and beta chains, and within each sample the abundances of alpha and beta sequences were tightly co-correlated. On the study's bioinformatics: Decombinator V4 was used to perform V gene, J gene and CDR3 annotation of TCR sequences. TCRs were defined as expanded if a significant change between any two time points was detected under a Poisson model with p below 0.0001. TCR abundances were normalised to the total number of TCRs sequenced per sample and expressed as counts per million. TRAV1-2 paired with TRAJ12, TRAJ20 or TRAJ33 defined MAIT TCRs, while TRAV10 paired with TRAJ18 defined iNKT TCRs. A search of VDJdb, accessed on 1 November 2021, was run for TCRs annotated to CMV, EBV and SARS-CoV-2, with TCRs annotated for multiple antigens excluded. The public reads were quality trimmed at Q25 with fastp and then assembled into clones with MiXCR by TCRdb, keeping productive beta chains. CDR3 protein duplicates are merged, each entry listing the most common genes and DNA. The V and J calls follow TCRdb's processing rather than the paper's. The sample table contains about 45,000 distinct CDR3 sequences; only one count was recorded for 9.5% to 13% of them. The ten largest clones capture just over 20% of the sample.

CDR1 and CDR2, per the germline V gene (reference sequence), are MNHEY and SMNVEV. Reading from cysteine to phenylalanine, the CDR3 counts 13 amino acids. Only CDR3 DNA remains: 39 bases, in frame from the first base. V drops 2 bases and J drops 6 bases, leaving 10 bases in between. A case-control design nested within a healthcare worker cohort in London, UK, was used, with weekly nasopharyngeal swab PCR tests and blood sampling performed. Healthcare workers were recruited between 23 and 31 March 2020, during the week of the UK lockdown, and were followed weekly for up to about 15 weeks. Input material: whole blood. The receptor's source is an adult who was a healthcare worker with PCR-confirmed SARS-CoV-2 infection or an uninfected control (not recorded which). The sequence is built from TRBV27 and TRBJ1-1; TRBD1 might be the D gene, on 5 matching bases. Read as DNA, the sequence is TGTGCCAGCAGTTTACTGGGGACCGCTGAAGCTTTCTTT. This translates into CASSLLGTAEAFF.